What follows is one TCR beta chain and its context. Its matching antigen is unknown. The data derive from a study of a mutant IDH1 vaccine in newly diagnosed glioma. On the study more broadly: The patients received vaccinations eight times, in weeks 1, 3, 5, 7, 11, 15, 19 and 23. Earlier treatment was radiotherapy, temozolomide, or both, with most getting both.

As to time point: week 23, last vaccination. A 20-mer mutant IDH1 peptide at 300 ug was injected subcutaneously with topical imiquimod. Findings and limits, study-wide: It seemed that pseudoprogression was not linked to changes in the top peripheral T cell clonotypes.

Germline V gene sequence: CDR1 GTSNPN, CDR2 SVGIG (reference sequence). This CDR3 comprises 15 residues. Trimming took off 0 bases at V and 0 bases at J, with 11 bases between the two ends. Generated by immunoSEQ multiplex PCR, the TCRdb table keeps only in-frame clones and is missing some. Altogether approximately 67,000 clones are present, about 87% being singletons, with the ten largest covering less than 15%. The genes are TRBV30 and TRBJ1-1; D gene unclear. The sequence was obtained from a man between 18 and 35 years old with glioma. Sample: PBMCs, taken from a glioma patient whose treatment included an IDH1 peptide vaccine. The CDR3 nucleotides read TGTGCCTGGAGTGTTGGGGTCTCCATGAACACTGAAGCTTTCTTT. Protein: CAWSVGVSMNTEAFF.